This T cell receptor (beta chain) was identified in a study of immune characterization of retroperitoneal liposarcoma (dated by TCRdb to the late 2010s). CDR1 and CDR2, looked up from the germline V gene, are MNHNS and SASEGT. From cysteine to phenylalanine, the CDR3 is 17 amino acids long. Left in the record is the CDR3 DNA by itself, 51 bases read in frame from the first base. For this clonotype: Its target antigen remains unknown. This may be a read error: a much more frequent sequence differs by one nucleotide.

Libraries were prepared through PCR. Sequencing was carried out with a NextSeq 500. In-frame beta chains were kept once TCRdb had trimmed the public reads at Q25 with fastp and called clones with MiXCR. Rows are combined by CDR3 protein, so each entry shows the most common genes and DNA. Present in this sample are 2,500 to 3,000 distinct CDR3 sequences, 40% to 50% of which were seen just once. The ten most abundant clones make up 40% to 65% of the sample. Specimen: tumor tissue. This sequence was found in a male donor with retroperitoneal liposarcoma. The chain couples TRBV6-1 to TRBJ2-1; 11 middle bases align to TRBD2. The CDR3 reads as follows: CVSRTGLADSSYNEQFF. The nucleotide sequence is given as TGTGTCAGCAGAACGGGACTAGCGGATAGCTCCTACAATGAGCAGTTCTTC.